A selection of T cell receptor beta chains follows, all from one sample in a study of T cells in Graves' hyperthyroidism and ophthalmopathy. MiXCR, applied by TCRdb to the multiplex PCR reads, yields one record per CDR3 protein. In the table there are under 450,000 distinct CDR3 sequences, about a sixth of which are singletons. The sequenced sample consisted of blood. The receptors were sampled from a woman in her late teens or twenties with Graves' hyperthyroidism. CDR3s include the opening cysteine and the closing phenylalanine or tryptophan. A D gene is named only where the DNA matches it firmly. A row's size may be missing; if present it is once, few, many or a size class.

d_gene	abundance	j_gene	v_gene	CDR3aa	CDR3nt
TRBD1	few	TRBJ2-3	TRBV12-3/TRBV12-4	CASSSGGLSTDTQYF	TGTGCCAGCTCCTCAGGGGGCCTAAGCACAGATACGCAGTATTTT
-	many	TRBJ2-1	TRBV6-1	CASSRRTGRDISYNEQFF	TGTGCCAGCAGCCGAAGGACCGGACGGGACATATCCTACAATGAACAGTTCTTC
TRBD2	few	TRBJ2-3	TRBV15	CATSRDPLAGRIDTQYF	TGTGCCACCAGCAGAGATCCCCTAGCGGGACGTATAGATACGCAGTATTTT
-	many	TRBJ1-1	TRBV9	CASSPVVVQGTVAFF	TGTGCCAGCAGCCCCGTAGTGGTTCAGGGTACAGTGGCTTTCTTT
TRBD1	many	TRBJ1-1	TRBV6-1	CATSTGTGLEAFF	TGTGCCACTTCCACCGGGACAGGCCTTGAAGCTTTCTTT
-	few	TRBJ2-1	TRBV20-1	CSAAGGRYNEQFF	TGCAGTGCCGCCGGGGGTCGGTACAATGAGCAGTTCTTC
-	many	TRBJ2-3	TRBV12-3/TRBV12-4	CASSLAGGRAYTQYF	TGTGCCAGCAGTTTAGCGGGGGGGCGCGCTTATACGCAGTATTTT
-	many	TRBJ2-7	TRBV28	CASSFGQVYEQYF	TGTGCCAGCAGTTTTGGGCAGGTCTACGAGCAGTACTTC
-	many	TRBJ1-5	TRBV5-1	CASSLAGNSNQPQHF	TGTGCCAGCAGCTTAGCTGGGAATAGCAATCAGCCCCAGCATTTT
-	-	TRBJ2-1	TRBV9	CASSVRSPGTHNEQFF	TGTGCCAGCAGCGTACGGAGCCCGGGGACCCACAATGAGCAGTTCTTC
-	many	TRBJ2-2	TRBV13	CASSLGPNTGELFF	TGTGCCAGCAGCTTAGGTCCGAACACCGGGGAGCTGTTTTTT
-	many	TRBJ1-1	TRBV6-1	CASSDTGNAFF	TGTGCCAGCAGTGACACAGGGAATGCTTTCTTT
-	many	TRBJ2-1	TRBV18	CASSPPILDEQFF	TGTGCCAGCTCACCACCGATTTTGGATGAGCAGTTCTTC
-	-	TRBJ1-1	TRBV29-1	CSVGVSGTNTEAFF	TGCAGCGTTGGAGTTTCAGGTACGAACACTGAAGCTTTCTTT
-	many	TRBJ2-7	TRBV6-2/TRBV6-3	CASSRMTVQYEQYF	TGTGCCAGCAGTCGCATGACAGTGCAGTACGAGCAGTACTTC
-	many	TRBJ1-6	TRBV2	CASWLLYNSPLHF	TGTGCCAGCTGGCTCCTCTATAATTCACCCCTCCACTTT
-	many	TRBJ2-7	TRBV20-1	CSARLGVGEQYF	TGCAGTGCAAGGCTGGGGGTCGGCGAGCAGTACTTC
TRBD1	many	TRBJ2-2	TRBV12-3/TRBV12-4	CASRPSRDRVTGELFF	TGTGCCAGCAGACCCTCCCGGGACAGGGTGACCGGGGAGCTGTTTTTT
-	few	TRBJ1-1	TRBV13	CASSLGGFRIMNTEAFF	TGTGCCAGCAGCTTAGGTGGTTTCAGGATCATGAACACTGAAGCTTTCTTT
-	many	TRBJ2-1	TRBV7-3	CASSLIGSEQFF	TGTGCCAGCAGCTTAATAGGGAGTGAGCAGTTCTTC
TRBD2	few	TRBJ2-2	TRBV28	CASREGGTGELFF	TGTGCCAGCAGAGAGGGAGGGACCGGGGAGCTGTTTTTT
TRBD1	-	TRBJ2-3	TRBV27	CASRREGQGVPDTQYF	TGTGCCAGCAGGAGAGAGGGACAGGGGGTGCCAGATACGCAGTATTTT
TRBD2	-	TRBJ2-5	TRBV20-1	CSALLAGGGPGETQYF	TGCAGTGCTCTACTAGCGGGGGGGGGCCCGGGGGAGACCCAGTACTTC
TRBD1	many	TRBJ2-2	TRBV6-8	CASSYGDQDRPGELFF	TGTGCCAGCAGTTACGGTGACCAGGACAGGCCCGGGGAGCTGTTTTTT
-	many	TRBJ1-1	TRBV6-1	CASSSLGGVVNTEAFF	TGTGCCAGCAGTTCGCTCGGGGGGGTGGTGAACACTGAAGCTTTCTTT
-	-	TRBJ2-2	TRBV25-1	CASRDIGELFF	TGTGCCAGCAGGGATATCGGGGAGCTGTTTTTT
TRBD1	many	TRBJ1-5	TRBV20-1	CSATLRTGASVQPQHF	TGCAGTGCTACCCTCCGGACAGGGGCATCGGTTCAGCCCCAGCATTTT
TRBD2	many	TRBJ2-7	TRBV5-1	CASSPGPLSGAGGYEQYF	TGCGCCAGCAGCCCGGGGCCCCTCAGCGGAGCGGGGGGCTACGAGCAGTACTTC
-	-	TRBJ2-7	TRBV5-8	CASSRKAGYEQYF	TGTGCCAGCAGCCGGAAGGCGGGCTACGAGCAGTACTTC
-	-	TRBJ1-4	TRBV27	CASSSRQGGEKLFF	TGTGCCAGCAGTTCACGGCAGGGAGGTGAAAAACTGTTTTTT
TRBD2	-	TRBJ2-2	TRBV29-1	CSVAGEGSDLSGVAGELFF	TGCAGCGTGGCTGGGGAGGGGTCGGACCTCTCGGGAGTGGCCGGGGAGCTGTTTTTT
TRBD2	few	TRBJ2-1	TRBV7-9	CASSFSSGKFPYNEQFF	TGTGCCAGCAGCTTTTCTAGCGGGAAATTCCCCTACAATGAGCAGTTCTTC
TRBD1	many	TRBJ2-1	TRBV5-1	CASSLVGQGYNEQFF	TGCGCCAGCAGCTTGGTTGGACAGGGGTACAATGAGCAGTTCTTC
TRBD1	few	TRBJ2-5	TRBV19	CASSTSGTGGETQYF	TGTGCCAGTAGTACCAGTGGGACAGGCGGAGAGACCCAGTACTTC
-	many	TRBJ1-5	TRBV28	CASSIGTRNSNQPQHF	TGTGCCAGCAGTATCGGGACAAGAAATAGCAATCAGCCCCAGCATTTT
TRBD1	many	TRBJ2-7	TRBV20-1	CSATTGGREQYF	TGCAGTGCTACGACAGGGGGCCGGGAGCAGTACTTC
TRBD1	many	TRBJ1-1	TRBV5-1	CASSRTGDTEAFF	TGCGCCAGCAGCCGGACAGGGGACACTGAAGCTTTCTTT
TRBD1	-	TRBJ1-2	TRBV13	CASSLVFAGTGGPDNYGYTF	TGTGCCAGCAGCTTAGTTTTTGCCGGGACAGGGGGACCGGACAACTATGGCTACACCTTC
TRBD2	many	TRBJ2-3	TRBV2	CASRIAGGSTDTQYF	TGTGCCAGCAGAATAGCGGGGGGGAGCACAGATACGCAGTATTTT
TRBD1	many	TRBJ1-6	TRBV2	CASSGQGNNSPLHF	TGTGCCAGTAGCGGACAGGGAAATAATTCACCCCTCCACTTT